This T cell receptor (beta chain) was sequenced during a study of cytomegalovirus exposure and HLA in healthy donors. Whole-study results and caveats: Among TCR sequences, most were rare, though some public TCRs appeared in many donors. In vitro checks showed that three CMV-associated chains really do target CMV antigens.

In this sample, this clone turned up a few times. Its antigen is as yet unknown. This CDR3 has 15 amino acids. Trimming left V 1 base short and J 1 base short, with 8 bases between. The germline CDR1 and CDR2 sequences are SGHAT and FQNNGV. Assay: immunoSEQ multiplex PCR; the TCRdb copy retains only in-frame clones and omits some. This repertoire shows over 200,000 clones, about 90% found once; its top ten account for over 2.5%. This chain connects TRBV11-2 to TRBJ2-1; D is uncertain. The sequenced material came from PBMCs. This clonotype was obtained from a young woman in good health and CMV-seronegative. As DNA, the CDR3 is TGTGCCAGCAGCTTAGTTGGCGGATCCTACAATGAGCAGTTCTTC. It is translated as CASSLVGGSYNEQFF.